The entry that follows covers one T cell receptor beta chain sequence. This clonotype has a count of ten or more. What antigen it recognizes has not been identified. No quality values exist for individual bases; no much larger clone is one base distant. The data were obtained in a study of spatial heterogeneity in lung cancer (dated 2019 in TCRdb). Regarding the research as a whole: Beta-chain transcripts were consistently detected in greater numbers than alpha-chain transcripts, which likely reflects a higher abundance of beta-chain transcripts. In tumor regions, TCR transcript counts showed a strong correlation with a T cell transcriptional module score from matched bulk RNA-seq. In the raw uncorrected reads, each unique combination of TCR and UMI appeared on average more than ten times. The study quantitatively compared TCR alpha and beta repertoires across multiple tumor regions, matched nontumor lung and blood in non-small cell lung cancer. The study linked features of the TCR repertoire to counts of nonsynonymous mutations, which were determined by whole-exome sequencing of tumor tissue. Both alpha and beta chains were TCR-sequenced in around 220 tumor regions, 64 matched nontumor lung samples and around 50 PBMC samples obtained at surgery. Study-wide findings and limitations: The tumor nonsynonymous mutation count correlated with the number of expanded intratumoral alpha and beta TCRs. Counts of ubiquitous and regional expanded TCRs were found to correlate with counts of ubiquitous and regional nonsynonymous mutations, respectively. TCR-seq coverage of tumor T cells was estimated at only roughly 6.6% for alpha chains and 12% to 15% for beta chains. Confirming at a functional level the hypothesis that regional TCRs recognize regional mutations was considered to require additional single-cell paired TCR alpha and beta sequencing.

Taken with the paper, the label for time point translates to: sample taken at primary tumor resection. Samples were obtained from approximately 77 patients with early-stage, untreated non-small cell lung cancer from the lung TRACERx cohort. TCR sequencing used whole RNA extracted from tumor and nontumor lung tissue, or from cryopreserved PBMC samples, without cell sorting. A patient was chosen for TCR sequencing only when enough RNA was available from at least two tumor regions. Before selection, tumor and adjacent nontumor lung specimens were reviewed by a lung pathologist. Libraries came from 5' RACE. This sample was sequenced with a NextSeq 500. In the TCR library protocol, a unique molecular identifier was attached to each TCR cDNA molecule so that PCR and sequencing errors could be corrected. In the paper's pipeline: Decombinator tools were used for TCR identification, UMI-based error correction and CDR3 extraction. Expanded TCRs were defined as those above a frequency of 2 per 1,000, corresponding to the top 1% of the tumor frequency distribution. Expanded tumor TCRs were classed as regional if statistically deemed absent (corrected P<0.05) from at least one tumor region, otherwise ubiquitous. Renyi diversity was calculated using the R vegan package after each repertoire was subsampled 100 times to 5,000 TCRs. CDR3 similarity networks were built from amino acid triplet string-kernel similarity, connecting CDR3s with pairwise similarity above 0.82. TCRdb trimmed the raw reads at Q25, called clones with MiXCR and kept productive beta chains. Here each entry gathers all rows of one CDR3 protein and keeps the most common genes and DNA. It is TCRdb's table, rather than the study itself, that gives the V and J calls and clone size. A total of approximately 15,000 distinct CDR3 sequences appear in this sample, approximately 6.3% of them only once. The ten biggest clones cover under 7% of the sample.

The clonotype comes from a male donor with early-stage non-small cell lung cancer. The sequenced sample was lung tumor tissue, obtained at surgery.

The DNA is as follows: TGCAGTGCCTGGGGGATAGATGAAAAACTGTTTTTT. Its protein reads: CSAWGIDEKLFF. The rearranged chain carries TRBV20-1 and TRBJ1-4; the D region possibly corresponds to TRBD1 (5 bases align). Trimming at the junction amounts to 6 bases on V and 6 bases on J, and the germline ends lie 11 bases apart. From the cysteine up to the phenylalanine, the CDR3 has a length of 12 residues. The retained sequence is limited to the CDR3, 36 bases, with the frame set at the first base. For CDR1 and CDR2, the germline V gene (reference sequence) lists DFQATT and SNEGSKA.